The 23 T cell receptor beta chains below all came from one sample that was sequenced in a study of cytomegalovirus exposure and HLA in healthy donors. The PCR made use of 60 Vbeta and 13 Jbeta primers. Generated by immunoSEQ multiplex PCR, the TCRdb table keeps only in-frame clones and is missing some. The sample holds approximately 150,000 clones, 65% to 70% seen once. Material for sequencing was PBMCs. The source of these receptors is a young woman in good health and CMV-seropositive.

This chain connects TRBV5-1 to TRBJ2-5; D is possibly TRBD1 (6 bases). The J call may be in error: the DNA end matches TRBJ2-7 better. CDR1 SGHRS and CDR2 YFSETQ come from the germline V gene. CDR3 length: 16 residues. The CDR3 DNA follows: TGCGCCAGCAGCTCCCTTGGGGGCAGGAACGTCTACGAGCAGTACTTC. Protein sequence: CASSSLGGRNVYEQYF.

The V call is TRBV2, the J call TRBJ2-5; tentatively, D is TRBD2 (6 bases). V lost 10 bases and J 4 bases, leaving 13 bases between the germline ends. Germline CDR1 is SNHLY and CDR2 is FYNNEI. This CDR3 region has 12 residues. DNA of the CDR3: TGTGCCACCGCGGGGTCGGGAGAGACCCAGTACTTC. Translated: CATAGSGETQYF.

The rearrangement joins TRBV15 to TRBJ2-5; no clear D gene. From germline, CDR1 is LNHNV and CDR2 YYDKDF (reference sequence). The CDR3 is 12 residues long. The ends were cut back, 6 bases at V and 0 bases at J, with 5 bases in the middle. CDR3 bases: TGTGCCACCAGGAGGAACCAAGAGACCCAGTACTTC. Translated: CATRRNQETQYF. Filled out from reference TRBV15 and TRBJ2-5, the complete variable domain reads DAMVIQNPRYQVTQFGKPVTLSCSQTLNHNVMYWYQQKSSQAPKLLFHYYDKDFNNEADTPDNFQSRRPNTSFCFLDIRSPGLGDTAMYLCATRRNQETQYFGPGTRLLVL.

V is TRBV10-3 and J is TRBJ1-1, with 10 bases aligning to TRBD1. Trimming removed 10 bases from V and 6 bases from J; junction bases left unmatched: 17. The CDR3 covers 16 residues. Per germline, CDR1 ENHRY and CDR2 SYGVKD. This chain's CDR3 is CATRPGQGSERAEAFF. As DNA, the CDR3 is TGTGCCACCCGACCGGGACAGGGGTCTGAAAGGGCTGAAGCTTTCTTT.

V is TRBV10-3 and J is TRBJ2-1, with TRBD1 identical over 8 bases. Germline V CDR1 and CDR2: ENHRY, SYGVKD. The CDR3 is 14 residues long. Unmatched junction bases numbered 7, after V lost 7 bases and J lost 5 bases. The CDR3 bases are TGTGCCATCAAGGTGACAGGGGACCACAATGAGCAGTTCTTC. This translates into CAIKVTGDHNEQFF.

This clone is a singleton in its sample. The junction departs from the called germline gene at one end, perhaps through a read error. V usage is TRBV7-7 and J usage is TRBJ2-5; 13 bases map to TRBD2. CDR3 size: 17 residues. Germline CDR1 SSHAT, CDR2 FNYEAQ (reference sequence). The CDR3 DNA reads as TGTGCTAGCAGCTTAGGTCGACTAGCGGGGGGCGCGGAGACCCAGTACTTC. Translation: CASSLGRLAGGAETQYF.

The genes are TRBV5-1 and TRBJ2-7; 7 bases fit TRBD1. V was clipped by 4 bases and J by 2 bases; unmatched bases: 6. Germline CDR1 and CDR2: SGHRS and YFSETQ. The CDR3 has 14 residues. CDR3 nucleotides: TGCGCCAGCAGCCCGGGACAGCATCCCTACGAGCAGTACTTC. Its translation: CASSPGQHPYEQYF.

The rearrangement uses TRBV7-6 and TRBJ2-7, with D tentatively TRBD1 (5 bases). V lost 3 bases to trimming and J lost 4 bases, with 16 bases between them. The germline CDR1 and CDR2 sequences are SGHVS and FNYEAQ. This CDR3 region has 15 residues. The CDR3 sequence: CASSFGREVGYEQYF. CDR3 nucleotides: TGTGCCAGCAGCTTTGGCAGGGAAGTCGGGTACGAGCAGTACTTC.

This sequence joins TRBV9 and TRBJ2-1; 7 nucleotides line up with TRBD2. CDR1 is SGDLS and CDR2 is YYNGEE in the germline V gene. V trimming: 4 bases; J trimming: 6 bases; junction bases outside the gene matches: 13. The CDR3 loop spans 16 amino acids. CDR3 residues: CASSPLEAGETNEQFF. In DNA form, the CDR3 reads TGTGCCAGCAGCCCCCTCGAGGCGGGGGAGACCAATGAGCAGTTCTTC.

The sample holds one count of this clone. This chain connects TRBV7-8 to TRBJ2-3, with D tentatively TRBD1 (7 bases). Germline values: CDR1 SGHVS, CDR2 FQNEAQ. V gave up 7 bases and J gave up 2 bases, with 13 bases separating them. The CDR3 is 14 amino acids. CDR3 DNA sequence: TGTGCCAGCACCGCAGGGGGGTACACAGATACGCAGTATTTT. Amino acid sequence: CASTAGGYTDTQYF.

This clone has just a few counts. The chain has TRBV19 and TRBJ1-5, with 10 positions matching TRBD1. V lost 7 bases and J lost 7; bases outside the gene matches: 10. The CDR3 has 15 residues. Germline lookup yields CDR1 LNHDA and CDR2 SQIVND (reference sequence). The CDR3 reads CASKSGTGVRQPQHF. CDR3 DNA: TGTGCCAGTAAGTCAGGGACAGGGGTTCGACAGCCCCAGCATTTT. Together with reference TRBV19 and TRBJ1-5, the CDR3 gives the full variable domain: DGGITQSPKYLFRKEGQNVTLSCEQNLNHDAMYWYRQDPGQGLRLIYYSQIVNDFQKGDIAEGYSVSREKKESFPLTVTSAQKNPTAFYLCASKSGTGVRQPQHFGDGTRLSIL.

The V call is TRBV28, the J call TRBJ1-2, with 7 bases identical to TRBD1. J was trimmed by 3 bases and V by 7 bases; bases with no gene match: 11. The CDR3 loop spans 15 amino acids. CDR1 is MDHEN and CDR2 is SYDVKM in the germline V gene. The CDR3: CASNFPGGLDYGYTF. Here the CDR3 DNA reads TGTGCCAGCAACTTCCCAGGGGGTTTGGACTATGGCTACACCTTC.

This clone has a single count. The chain employs TRBV4-3 and TRBJ1-2; D is perhaps TRBD1 (5 bases). This CDR3 has 16 amino acids. Trimming cost V 0 bases and J 9 bases, with 20 bases left between them. Germline-derived CDR1 and CDR2 are LGHNA and YSLEER. This CDR3 reads CASSQDKVTAPDSYTF. CDR3 DNA sequence: TGCGCCAGCAGCCAAGATAAGGTGACAGCCCCGGACAGCTACACCTTC.

The chain has TRBV5-3 and TRBJ2-1, with 7 bases fitting TRBD1. TRBV5-3 is assigned to the ORF class and has an uncertain function. V shed 7 bases and J 5 bases; nucleotides not matched to a gene: 15. This CDR3 is 16 amino acids long. The CDR3 DNA follows: TGTGCCAGACCCGAGGGGGCGACGAACGAAAACAATGAGCAGTTCTTC. The encoded protein is CARPEGATNENNEQFF.

The rearrangement uses TRBV6-5 and TRBJ1-1; 12 bases are a match to TRBD1. CDR1 is MNHEY, CDR2 SVGAGI, per germline. The CDR3 extends over 15 amino acids. Trimming at V came to 5 bases and at J to 0 bases, leaving 1 base not matched to a gene. The CDR3 DNA sequence: TGTGCCAGCAGTGGGGACAGGGGGCTGAACACTGAAGCTTTCTTT. Translated: CASSGDRGLNTEAFF.

This clone was seen only once. The rearrangement uses TRBV7-2 and TRBJ1-3; 8 bases align to TRBD1. The CDR3 loop spans 15 amino acids. Germline lookup yields CDR1 SGHTA and CDR2 FQGNSA. The V and J ends lost 7 bases and 4 bases, in that order; junction bases with no gene match: 9. The CDR3 sequence: CASTPGQGRGNTIYF. DNA for the CDR3: TGTGCCAGCACCCCCGGACAGGGCCGCGGAAACACCATATATTTT.

In DNA form, the CDR3 reads TGTGCCAGCTCAGTCTATCGCGTGACAGGGGGTTCTGGGGCCAACGTCCTGACTTTC. Its translation is CASSVYRVTGGSGANVLTF. The chain couples TRBV18 to TRBJ2-6, with 9 bases matching TRBD1. The CDR3 totals 19 residues. V lost 5 bases to trimming and J lost 1 base; unmatched junction nucleotides: 12. Germline assignment: CDR1 KGHSH and CDR2 LQKENI.

The chain joins TRBV7-9 to TRBJ2-3; 11 nucleotides line up with TRBD2. V lost 5 bases to trimming and J lost 3 bases; unmatched junction nucleotides: 7. This CDR3 has 16 amino acids. CDR1 and CDR2 (germline): SEHNR, FQNEAQ (reference sequence). The CDR3 sequence: CASSARLAGRTDTQYF. Written as DNA, the CDR3 is TGTGCCAGCAGCGCCCGACTAGCGGGAAGAACAGATACGCAGTATTTT. The whole variable domain, remainder taken from reference TRBV7-9 and TRBJ2-3, is DTGVSQNPRHKITKRGQNVTFRCDPISEHNRLYWYRQTLGQGPEFLTYFQNEAQLEKSRLLSDRFSAERPKGSFSTLEIQRTEQGDSAMYLCASSARLAGRTDTQYFGPGTRLTVL.

The CDR3 spells CASRVSGQTGELFF. CDR3 DNA sequence: TGCGCCAGCAGAGTTAGCGGACAAACCGGGGAGCTGTTTTTT. J is TRBJ2-2 and V is TRBV5-1; perhaps TRBD2 as D (6 bases). This CDR3 is built from 14 residues. Germline values: CDR1 SGHRS, CDR2 YFSETQ. The V and J ends lost 5 bases and 5 bases respectively, with 13 bases between them.

As DNA, the CDR3 is TGTGCCAGCAGCCTGGGAGGGGCAGCTAACTACGAGCAGTACTTC. It translates to CASSLGGAANYEQYF. This chain uses TRBV9 with TRBJ2-7; 7 nucleotides align to TRBD2. The CDR3 length is 15 residues. V lost 4 bases to trimming and J lost 3 bases; unmatched junction nucleotides: 10. The germline V gene has CDR1 SGDLS and CDR2 YYNGEE.

The rearrangement uses TRBV28 and TRBJ2-7, with D tentatively TRBD2 (6 bases). The CDR3 runs to 15 residues. Per the germline V gene, CDR1 is MDHEN and CDR2 is SYDVKM. Deletions cut 6 bases from V and 3 bases from J, with 18 bases between. CDR3 amino acids: CASSPMGSGYYEQYF. The CDR3 coding sequence is TGTGCCAGCAGCCCCATGGGGAGCGGGTACTACGAGCAGTACTTC.

The CDR3 bases are TGTGCCAGTAGTACCGGGACTAGCGGGGGGGCCCACGAGCAGTACTTC. It yields the protein CASSTGTSGGAHEQYF. The chain links TRBV19 to TRBJ2-7; 16 nucleotides line up with TRBD2. V was clipped by 4 bases and J by 5 bases; unmatched bases: 5. The V gene's germline CDR1 is LNHDA and CDR2 SQIVND (reference sequence). The CDR3 totals 16 residues.

The V and J genes are TRBV6-1 and TRBJ1-2; TRBD1 aligns across 10 bases. The CDR3 length is 14 residues. V gave up 6 bases and J gave up 3 bases; unmatched junction bases: 4. Germline V gene lookup returns CDR1 MNHNS and CDR2 SASEGT. The CDR3 nucleotides are TGTGCCAGCAGGGACAGGGGGAGCGACTATGGCTACACCTTC. It yields the protein CASRDRGSDYGYTF.